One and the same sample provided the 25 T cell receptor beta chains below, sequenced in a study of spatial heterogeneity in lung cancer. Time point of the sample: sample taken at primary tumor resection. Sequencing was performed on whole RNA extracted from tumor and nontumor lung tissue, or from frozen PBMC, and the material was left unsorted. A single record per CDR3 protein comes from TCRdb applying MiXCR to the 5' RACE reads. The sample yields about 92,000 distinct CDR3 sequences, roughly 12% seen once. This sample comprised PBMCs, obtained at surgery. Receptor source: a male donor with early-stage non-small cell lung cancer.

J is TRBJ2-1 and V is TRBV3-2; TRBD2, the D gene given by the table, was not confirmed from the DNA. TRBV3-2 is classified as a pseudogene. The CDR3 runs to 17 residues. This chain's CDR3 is CASSQNRVTGGPNEQFF. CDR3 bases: TGTGCCAGCAGCCAAAACCGTGTAACGGGAGGGCCGAATGAGCAGTTCTTC.

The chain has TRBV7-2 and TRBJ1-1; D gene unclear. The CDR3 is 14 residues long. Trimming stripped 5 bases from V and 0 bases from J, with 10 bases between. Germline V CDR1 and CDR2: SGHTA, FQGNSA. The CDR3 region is CASSPRFMNTEAFF. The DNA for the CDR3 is TGTGCCAGCAGCCCGCGGTTTATGAACACTGAAGCTTTCTTT.

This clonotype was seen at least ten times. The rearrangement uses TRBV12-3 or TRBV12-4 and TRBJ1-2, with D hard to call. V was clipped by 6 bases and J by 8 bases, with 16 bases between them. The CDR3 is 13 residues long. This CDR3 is CASSLGVDGGYTF. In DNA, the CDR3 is TGTGCCAGCAGCCTAGGCGTAGATGGCGGCTACACCTTC.

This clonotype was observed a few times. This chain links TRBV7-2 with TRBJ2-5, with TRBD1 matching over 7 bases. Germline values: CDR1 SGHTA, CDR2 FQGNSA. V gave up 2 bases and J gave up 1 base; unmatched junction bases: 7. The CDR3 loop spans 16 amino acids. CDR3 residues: CASSLSTGASQETQYF. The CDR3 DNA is TGTGCCAGCAGCTTATCAACAGGGGCCAGCCAAGAGACCCAGTACTTC.

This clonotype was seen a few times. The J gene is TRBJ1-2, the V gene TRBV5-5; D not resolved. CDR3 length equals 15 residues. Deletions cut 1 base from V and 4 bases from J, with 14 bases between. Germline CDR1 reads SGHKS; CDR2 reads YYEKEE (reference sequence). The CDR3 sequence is CASSLRYDLGYGYTF. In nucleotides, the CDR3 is TGTGCCAGCAGCTTGAGATATGACTTGGGCTATGGCTACACCTTC.

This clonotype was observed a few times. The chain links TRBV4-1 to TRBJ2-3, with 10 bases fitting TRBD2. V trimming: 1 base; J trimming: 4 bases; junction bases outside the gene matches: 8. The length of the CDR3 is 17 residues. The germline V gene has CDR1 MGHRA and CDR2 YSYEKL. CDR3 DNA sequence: TGCGCCAGCAGCCAAGGCGCCAGCGGGGGGGCTGCAGATACGCAGTATTTT. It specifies CASSQGASGGAADTQYF.

The DNA of the CDR3 is TGCAGTGCCCCCTCCCCCATTAGCGGAGATAAGCAGTTCTTC. It translates to CSAPSPISGDKQFF. The genes are TRBV20-1 and TRBJ2-1; tentative D call: TRBD2 (6 bases). Germline assignment: CDR1 DFQATT and CDR2 SNEGSKA (reference sequence). V shed 6 bases and J shed 11 bases, with 23 bases lying between them. The CDR3 contains 14 residues.

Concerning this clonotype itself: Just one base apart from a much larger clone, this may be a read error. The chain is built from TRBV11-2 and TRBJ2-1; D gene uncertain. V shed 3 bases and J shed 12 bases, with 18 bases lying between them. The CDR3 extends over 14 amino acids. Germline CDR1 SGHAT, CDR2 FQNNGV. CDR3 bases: TGTGCCAGCAGCTTGCAGGTCCGGCAAGACGGGCAGTTCTTC. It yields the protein CASSLQVRQDGQFF.

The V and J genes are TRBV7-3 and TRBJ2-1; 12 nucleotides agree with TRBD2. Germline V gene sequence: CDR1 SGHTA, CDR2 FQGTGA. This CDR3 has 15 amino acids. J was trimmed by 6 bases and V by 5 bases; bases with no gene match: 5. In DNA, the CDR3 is TGTGCCAGCAGCCCGCGACTAGCGGGAGTCAATGAGCAGTTCTTC. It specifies CASSPRLAGVNEQFF.

CDR3 sequence (DNA): TGTGCCAGCAGCCAAGTTTATTGGACAGGCCCAGATAGCAATCAGCCCCAGCATTTT. Translating gives CASSQVYWTGPDSNQPQHF. The chain has TRBV14 and TRBJ1-5; TRBD1 matches at 7 bases. The trim removed 1 base at V and 0 bases at J, leaving 12 bases unmatched. CDR1 and CDR2 (germline): SGHDN, FVKESK. The CDR3 runs 19 residues.

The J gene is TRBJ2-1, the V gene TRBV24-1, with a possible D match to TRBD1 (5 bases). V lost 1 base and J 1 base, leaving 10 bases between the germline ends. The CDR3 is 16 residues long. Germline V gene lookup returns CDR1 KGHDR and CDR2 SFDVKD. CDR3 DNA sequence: TGTGCCACCAGTGATTTACAGGCGCAGTCCTACAATGAGCAGTTCTTC. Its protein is CATSDLQAQSYNEQFF.

CDR3 protein: CSGMWARGSYNEQFF. Here the CDR3 DNA reads TGCAGTGGGATGTGGGCGAGGGGGTCCTACAATGAGCAGTTCTTC. The V call is TRBV20-1, the J call TRBJ2-1; maybe TRBD1 (6 bases). There are 15 residues in the CDR3. Germline CDR1 DFQATT, CDR2 SNEGSKA (reference sequence). V lost 7 bases and J lost 1, with 17 bases in between.

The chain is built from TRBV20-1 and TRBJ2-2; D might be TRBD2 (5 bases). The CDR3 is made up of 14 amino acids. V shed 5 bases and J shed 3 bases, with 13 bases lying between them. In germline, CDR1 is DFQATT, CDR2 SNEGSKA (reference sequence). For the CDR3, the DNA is TGCAGTGCTCCGAGGGCCGTGGACACCGGGGAGCTGTTTTTT. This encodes CSAPRAVDTGELFF.

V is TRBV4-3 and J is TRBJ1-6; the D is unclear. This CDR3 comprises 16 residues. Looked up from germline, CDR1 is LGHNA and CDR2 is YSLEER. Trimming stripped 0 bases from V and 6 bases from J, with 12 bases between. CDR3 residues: CASSQDGRGSNSPLHF. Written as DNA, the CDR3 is TGCGCCAGCAGCCAAGATGGAAGAGGGAGTAATTCACCCCTCCACTTT.

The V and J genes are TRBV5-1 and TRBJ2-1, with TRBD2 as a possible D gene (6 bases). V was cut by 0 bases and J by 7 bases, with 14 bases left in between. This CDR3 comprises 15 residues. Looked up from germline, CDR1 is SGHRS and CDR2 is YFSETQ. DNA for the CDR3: TGCGCCAGCAGCTTGGCGCGGGGAATCTCAAATGAGCAGTTCTTC. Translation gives CASSLARGISNEQFF.

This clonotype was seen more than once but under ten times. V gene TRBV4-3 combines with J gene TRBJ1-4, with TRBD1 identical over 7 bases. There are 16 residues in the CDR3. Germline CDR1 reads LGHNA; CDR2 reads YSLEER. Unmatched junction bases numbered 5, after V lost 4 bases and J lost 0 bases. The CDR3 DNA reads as TGCGCCAGCAGCCCCACAGGGGACGCAACTAATGAAAAACTGTTTTTT. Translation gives CASSPTGDATNEKLFF.

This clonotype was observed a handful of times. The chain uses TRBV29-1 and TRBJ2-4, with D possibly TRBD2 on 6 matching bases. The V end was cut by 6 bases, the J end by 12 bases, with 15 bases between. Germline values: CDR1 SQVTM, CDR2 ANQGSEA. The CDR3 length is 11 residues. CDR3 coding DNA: TGCAGCGTGCGGGACCGGCAGACTCAGTACTTC. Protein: CSVRDRQTQYF.

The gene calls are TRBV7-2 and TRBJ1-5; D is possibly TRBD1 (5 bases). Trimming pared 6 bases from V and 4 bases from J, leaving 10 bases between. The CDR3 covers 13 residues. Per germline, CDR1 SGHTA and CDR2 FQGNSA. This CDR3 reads CASRLQVNQPQHF. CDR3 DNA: TGTGCCAGCAGGTTACAGGTTAATCAGCCCCAGCATTTT.

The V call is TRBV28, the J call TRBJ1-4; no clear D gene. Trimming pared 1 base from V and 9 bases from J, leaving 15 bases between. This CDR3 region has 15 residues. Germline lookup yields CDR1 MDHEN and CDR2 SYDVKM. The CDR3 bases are TGTGCCAGCAGTTTATACGGCCAGAGCGGCCAAAAACTGTTTTTT. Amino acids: CASSLYGQSGQKLFF.

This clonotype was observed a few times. DNA for the CDR3: TGTGCCAGCAGTCTCCCCCGGGCTGGGGAGCTGTTTTTT. Its translation is CASSLPRAGELFF. The rearrangement links TRBV5-4 to TRBJ2-2; D is uncertain. V was pared by 5 bases and J by 8 bases, with 13 bases between. The CDR3 runs to 13 residues. Germline loops: CDR1 SGHNT, CDR2 YYREEE (reference sequence). Full variable domain (remainder filled in from reference TRBV5-4 and TRBJ2-2): ETGVTQSPTHLIKTRGQQVTLRCSSQSGHNTVSWYQQALGQGPQFIFQYYREEENGRGNFPPRFSGLQFPNYSSELNVNALELDDSALYLCASSLPRAGELFFGEGSRLTVL.

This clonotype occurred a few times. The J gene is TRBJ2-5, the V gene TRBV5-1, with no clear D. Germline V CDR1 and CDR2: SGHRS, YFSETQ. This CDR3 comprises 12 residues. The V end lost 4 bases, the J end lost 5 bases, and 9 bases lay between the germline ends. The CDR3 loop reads CASSGNGETQYF. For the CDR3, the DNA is TGCGCCAGCAGCGGTAATGGGGAGACCCAGTACTTC.

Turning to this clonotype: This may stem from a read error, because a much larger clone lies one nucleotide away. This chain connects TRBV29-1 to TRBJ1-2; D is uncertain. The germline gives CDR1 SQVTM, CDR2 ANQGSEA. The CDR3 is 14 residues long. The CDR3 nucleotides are TGCAGCGTTGGGGATGGGCAGCCCCCGCGTGGCTTCACCTTC. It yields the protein CSVGDGQPPRGFTF.

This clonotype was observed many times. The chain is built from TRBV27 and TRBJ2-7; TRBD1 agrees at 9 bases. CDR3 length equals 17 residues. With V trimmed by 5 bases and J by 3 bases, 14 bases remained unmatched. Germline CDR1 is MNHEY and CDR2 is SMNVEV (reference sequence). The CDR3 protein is CASSPYGGQGRNYEQYF. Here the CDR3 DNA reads TGTGCCAGCAGTCCCTATGGGGGACAGGGAAGGAACTACGAGCAGTACTTC.

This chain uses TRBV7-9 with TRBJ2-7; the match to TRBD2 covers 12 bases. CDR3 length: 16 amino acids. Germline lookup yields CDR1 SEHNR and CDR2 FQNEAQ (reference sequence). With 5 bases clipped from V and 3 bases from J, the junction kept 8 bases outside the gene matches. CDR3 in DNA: TGTGCCAGCAGCGCCCCGACTAGCGGGAGCTACTACGAGCAGTACTTC. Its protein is CASSAPTSGSYYEQYF.

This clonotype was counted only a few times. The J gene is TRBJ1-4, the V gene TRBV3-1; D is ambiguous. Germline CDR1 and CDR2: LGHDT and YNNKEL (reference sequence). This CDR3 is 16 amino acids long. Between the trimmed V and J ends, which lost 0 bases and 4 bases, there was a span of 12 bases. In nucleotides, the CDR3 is TGTGCCAGCAGCCAAGATGGTCTAGCCCATAATGAAAAACTGTTTTTT. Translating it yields CASSQDGLAHNEKLFF.